This T cell receptor beta chain originates from a study of Ad26.COV2.S vaccination and SARS-CoV-2 variants. Overall study: Into the muscle, Ad26.COV2.S was dosed once or twice, 56 days apart.

Whole-study findings and limits: Breadth of non-spike TCRs did not differ between vaccinees and placebo recipients.

Profiled with immunoSEQ multiplex PCR; TCRdb holds only in-frame clones, not every one. The sample lists roughly 700,000 clones; more than 80% were seen once. In regard to this clone: The antigen remains undetermined.

After removal of 3 bases from V and 5 bases from J, the junction contained 7 bases not matched to a gene. The CDR3 sequence is 14 residues long. CDR1 SGHRS and CDR2 YFSETQ come from the germline V gene. Treatment here: around 19 received Ad26.COV2.S at low or high dose, single or two shots; 5 received placebo; per-sample allocation not given. Samples came from day 63 after the first vaccine or placebo injection. It was an adult aged 18-55 years in Boston who was the donor. The rearrangement joins TRBV5-1 to TRBJ2-7; TRBD1 aligns across 8 bases. This TCR was sampled from a person aged 18 to 65 who received the Ad26.COV2.S COVID-19 vaccine or a placebo. Material: peripheral blood, obtained in a trial of Ad26.COV2.S vaccine versus placebo. The CDR3 protein is CASSSPGGHDEQYF. The CDR3 nucleotides are TGCGCCAGCAGCTCCCCAGGGGGCCACGACGAGCAGTACTTC.